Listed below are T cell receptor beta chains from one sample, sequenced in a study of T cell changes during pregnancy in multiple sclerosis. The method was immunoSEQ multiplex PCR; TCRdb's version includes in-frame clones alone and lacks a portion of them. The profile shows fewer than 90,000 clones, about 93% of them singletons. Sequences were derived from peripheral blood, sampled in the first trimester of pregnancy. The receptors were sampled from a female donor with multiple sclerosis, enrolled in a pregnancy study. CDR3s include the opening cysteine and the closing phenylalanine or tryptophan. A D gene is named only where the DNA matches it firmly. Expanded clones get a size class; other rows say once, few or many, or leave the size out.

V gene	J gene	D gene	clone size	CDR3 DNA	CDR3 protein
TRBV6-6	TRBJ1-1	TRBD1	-	TGTGCCAGCAGTCCGACAGGGCTGAGGAACACTGAAGCTTTCTTT	CASSPTGLRNTEAFF
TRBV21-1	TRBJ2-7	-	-	TGTGCCAGCGTGGGAATAGCGGGAGATCCCTACGAGCAGTACTTC	CASVGIAGDPYEQYF
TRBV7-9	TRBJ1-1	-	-	TGTGCCAGCAGCCCTAGAGTTGAAGCTTTCTTT	CASSPRVEAFF
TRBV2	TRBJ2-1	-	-	TGTGCCACTCACGTCGAAGGGGCACCCCGGGATGAGCAGTTCTTC	CATHVEGAPRDEQFF
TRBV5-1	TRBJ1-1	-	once	TGCGCCAGCAGCTTGGACAGGACCTCGAGGGCTTTCTTT	CASSLDRTSRAFF
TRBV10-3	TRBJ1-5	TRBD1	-	TGTGCCACGTCAAGCAGGGGGCCCTATCAGCCCCAGCATTTT	CATSSRGPYQPQHF
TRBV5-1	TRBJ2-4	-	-	TGCGCCAGCAGCCCCAACCTGGGAGGTGCCCAAAACATTCAGTACTTC	CASSPNLGGAQNIQYF
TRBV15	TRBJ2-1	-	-	TGTGCCACCAGGGCGACGGAGGATAGGAATGAGCAGTTCTTC	CATRATEDRNEQFF
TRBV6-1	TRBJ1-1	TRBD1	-	TGTGCCAGCAGTGAGGAAGGACAGGTTAACACTGAAGCTTTCTTT	CASSEEGQVNTEAFF
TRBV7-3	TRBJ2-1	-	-	TGTGCCAGCAGCTTTGGGGGGGGCGGATACAATGAGCAGTTCTTC	CASSFGGGGYNEQFF
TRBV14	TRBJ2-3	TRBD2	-	TGTGCCAGCAGCCAGATAGCGGGTGGAGCAGATACGCAGTATTTT	CASSQIAGGADTQYF
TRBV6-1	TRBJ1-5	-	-	TGTGCCAGCAGTGAAGCGTCTACCCAGCATTTT	CASSEASTQHF
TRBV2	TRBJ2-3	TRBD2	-	TGTGCCAGCAGCACTACTAGCGGGGGGCCGAACACAGATACGCAGTATTTT	CASSTTSGGPNTDTQYF
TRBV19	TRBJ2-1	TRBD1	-	TGTGCCAGCCGCACTCGGACAGGCCACAATGAGCAGTTCTTC	CASRTRTGHNEQFF
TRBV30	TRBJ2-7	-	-	TGTGCCTGGAGTCAACAGAACTACGAGCAGTACTTC	CAWSQQNYEQYF
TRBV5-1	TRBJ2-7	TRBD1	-	TGCGCCAGCAGCTTGGAGGGACAGGTGGACTACGAGCAGTACTTC	CASSLEGQVDYEQYF
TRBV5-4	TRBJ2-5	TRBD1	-	TGTGCCAGCAGCTCGACCCGGGACAGGGGGAGAGAGACCCAGTACTTC	CASSSTRDRGRETQYF
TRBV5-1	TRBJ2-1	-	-	TGCGCCAGCAGCCCGACCCCTAGCGTTCGCTACAATGAGCAGTTCTTC	CASSPTPSVRYNEQFF
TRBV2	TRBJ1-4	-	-	TGTGCCAGCATTAACAGCCTCGGTGAAAAACTGTTTTTT	CASINSLGEKLFF
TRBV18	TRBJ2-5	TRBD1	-	TGTGCCAGCTCACAGCAGGGGGCGACCCAAGAGACCCAGTACTTC	CASSQQGATQETQYF
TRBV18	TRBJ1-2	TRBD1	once	TGTGCCAGCTCACTTACTTGGACAGGGGGCGATGGCTATGGCTACACCTTC	CASSLTWTGGDGYGYTF
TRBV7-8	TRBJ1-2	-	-	TGTGCCAGCAGCCTAAGTGGGCCCCGATATGGCTACACCTTC	CASSLSGPRYGYTF
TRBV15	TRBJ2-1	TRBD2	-	TGTGCCACCAGCAGTTTCACTAGCGGGAGAATTGGTGAGCAGTTCTTC	CATSSFTSGRIGEQFF
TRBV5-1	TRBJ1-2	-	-	TGCGCCAGCAGCTTGGAGGGCCCGACAGTGCTTAACCGCTACACCTTC	CASSLEGPTVLNRYTF
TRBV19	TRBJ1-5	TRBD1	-	TGTGCCAGCTGGGACAGGACTAGCAATCAGCCCCAGCATTTT	CASWDRTSNQPQHF
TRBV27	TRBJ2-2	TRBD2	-	TGTGCCAGCAGTCCGACTTTAACAACACTAGCGGGAGGCACCGGGGAGCTGTTTTTT	CASSPTLTTLAGGTGELFF
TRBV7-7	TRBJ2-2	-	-	TGTGCCAGCAGCCTAACGGGGGCCGGGGAGCTGTTTTTT	CASSLTGAGELFF
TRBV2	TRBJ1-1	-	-	TGTGCCAGCAGGAGCCTGGCAGGGGTGGACACTGAAGCTTTCTTT	CASRSLAGVDTEAFF
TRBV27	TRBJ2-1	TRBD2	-	TGTGCCAGCAGCCCCCCAGCGGGAGGGCCGGGGGAGCAGTTCTTC	CASSPPAGGPGEQFF
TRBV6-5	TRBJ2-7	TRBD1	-	TGTGCCAGCAGTGAGACAGGGCGGTACGAGCAGTACTTC	CASSETGRYEQYF
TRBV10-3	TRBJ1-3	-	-	TGTGCCATCAGTGGCGGACTCTCTGGAAACACCATATATTTT	CAISGGLSGNTIYF
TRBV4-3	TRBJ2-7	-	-	TGCGCCAGCAGCCGGGTCTCGGGGGACGAGCAGTACTTC	CASSRVSGDEQYF
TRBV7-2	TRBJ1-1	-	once	TGTGCCAGCAGCTTAGCCAGGACAGTGAACACTGAAGCTTTCTTT	CASSLARTVNTEAFF
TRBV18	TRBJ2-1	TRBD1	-	TGTGCCAGCTCCGTCGGACAGGGGGTTTACAATGAGCAGTTCTTC	CASSVGQGVYNEQFF
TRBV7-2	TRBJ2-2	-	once	TGTGCCAGCAGCCGGAGTAAATCCGGGGAGCTGTTTTTT	CASSRSKSGELFF
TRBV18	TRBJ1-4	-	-	TGTGCCGGTTCCAGGGGAACTAATGAAAAACTGTTTTTT	CAGSRGTNEKLFF
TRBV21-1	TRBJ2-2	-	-	TGTGCCAGCAGCAAACCGGGACAGGGGGCCCCGTTCGCGAACACCGGGGAGCTGTTTTTT	CASSKPGQGAPFANTGELFF
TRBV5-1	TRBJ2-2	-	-	TGCGCCAGCAGCTTGGGTATCGTGACCGGGGAGCTGTTTTTT	CASSLGIVTGELFF
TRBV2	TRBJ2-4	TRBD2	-	TGTGCCAGCAGTGCCGGGGAGGGAGCCAAAAACATTCAGTACTTC	CASSAGEGAKNIQYF
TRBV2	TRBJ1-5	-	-	TGTGCCAGCAGTGGCGCGGGGCAGGCCTACAATCAGCCCCAGCATTTT	CASSGAGQAYNQPQHF
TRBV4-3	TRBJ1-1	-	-	TGCGCCAGCAGCCAAGATTCAGGGATGAACACTGAAGCTTTCTTT	CASSQDSGMNTEAFF
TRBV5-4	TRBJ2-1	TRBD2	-	TGTGCCAGCAGCTTGGGACTAGCGGGCCCTAGCTCCTACAATGAGCAGTTCTTC	CASSLGLAGPSSYNEQFF
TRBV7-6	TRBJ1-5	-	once	TGTGCCAGCAGCCCAGGACTGTTTAGCAATCAGCCCCAGCATTTT	CASSPGLFSNQPQHF
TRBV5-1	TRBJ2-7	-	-	TGCGCCAGCAGCTCCAGCCGACTAAGGACAGACTCCTACGAGCAGTACTTC	CASSSSRLRTDSYEQYF
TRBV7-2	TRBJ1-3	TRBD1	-	TGTGCCAGCAGCCCCAGGGACAGGCCGGCCTCTGGAAACACCATATATTTT	CASSPRDRPASGNTIYF
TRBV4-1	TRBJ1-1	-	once	TGCGCCAGCAGCCAAGGGACAGCGGAAGCTTTCTTT	CASSQGTAEAFF
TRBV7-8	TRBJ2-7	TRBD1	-	TGTGCCAGCAGCTCCCGGACAGGGGGTTACGAGCAGTACTTC	CASSSRTGGYEQYF
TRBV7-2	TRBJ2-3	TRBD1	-	TGTGCCAGCAGCTCCGCGACAGGGATCACAGATACGCAGTATTTT	CASSSATGITDTQYF
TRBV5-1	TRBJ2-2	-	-	TGCGCCAGCAGCCCCAGGCCCGCCGGGGAGCTGTTTTTT	CASSPRPAGELFF
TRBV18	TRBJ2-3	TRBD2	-	TGTGCCAGCTCACCCCAATGGGAGGGACTACAGGATACGCAGTATTTT	CASSPQWEGLQDTQYF
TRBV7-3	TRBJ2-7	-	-	TGTGCCAGCAGTCCCGCGCCGGGAAGCTCCTACGAGCAGTACTTC	CASSPAPGSSYEQYF
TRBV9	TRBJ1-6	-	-	TGTGCCAGCATCCCCGGGAATTCACCCCTCCACTTT	CASIPGNSPLHF
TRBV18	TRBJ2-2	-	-	TGTGCCAGCTCGCCGCAGAGAGGTGCGGCGGAAGCCGGGGAGCTGTTTTTT	CASSPQRGAAEAGELFF
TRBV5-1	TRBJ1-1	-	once	TGCGCCAGCTCACCCCCCCGGGAGAACACTGAAGCTTTCTTT	CASSPPRENTEAFF
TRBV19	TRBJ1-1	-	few	TGTGCCAGTAGGAAGACAGGGAACACTGAAGCTTTCTTT	CASRKTGNTEAFF
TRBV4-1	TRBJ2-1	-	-	TGCGCCAGCAGCCAAGATGACCGGGTCATATACAATGAGCAGTTCTTC	CASSQDDRVIYNEQFF
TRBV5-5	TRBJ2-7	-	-	TGTGCCAGCAGCTTGGGGGGAGGAGACGAGCAGTACTTC	CASSLGGGDEQYF
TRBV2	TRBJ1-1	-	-	TGTGCCAGCAGTGAATTGCAGGGAAGGGGGGGGACTGAAGCTTTCTTT	CASSELQGRGGTEAFF